Described below is a single T cell receptor (beta chain) sequence and its context. The clone's antigen remains unknown. No base quality values were provided; no much bigger clone lies one nucleotide off. The source of the sample is a study of T cell changes during pregnancy in multiple sclerosis (dated by TCRdb to the late 2010s). Notes on the research overall: The study examined how the T cell repertoire changed over the course of pregnancy in women with multiple sclerosis.

Library method: the immunoSEQ multiplex PCR assay. TCRdb obtained this table from immuneACCESS and retained in-frame rearrangements with V and J assigned. These tables miss some clones; where compared with another copy, unresolved V genes account for less than half of the shortfall, and the remainder is unexplained. The sample records 71,000 or so clones, approximately 94% of which are singletons. Approximately 1.2% of the sample is in the top ten clones. V was cut back by 6 bases and J by 1 base, leaving a gap of 16 bases between them. The germline V gene sets CDR1 to SNHLY and CDR2 to FYNNEI. Inclusive of the bounding cysteine and phenylalanine, the CDR3 is 15 residues long. The DNA shown is the 45-base CDR3, in frame from base 1.

The source material was peripheral blood, sampled in the third trimester of pregnancy. The sequence joins TRBV2 to TRBJ2-7, with no reliable assignment of the D segment. The clonotype comes from a female donor with multiple sclerosis, enrolled in a pregnancy study. At the DNA level, the sequence is TGTGCCAGCAGCGGCTCAGGTTTAATATCCTACGAGCAGTACTTC. Translated, it gives CASSGSGLISYEQYF.